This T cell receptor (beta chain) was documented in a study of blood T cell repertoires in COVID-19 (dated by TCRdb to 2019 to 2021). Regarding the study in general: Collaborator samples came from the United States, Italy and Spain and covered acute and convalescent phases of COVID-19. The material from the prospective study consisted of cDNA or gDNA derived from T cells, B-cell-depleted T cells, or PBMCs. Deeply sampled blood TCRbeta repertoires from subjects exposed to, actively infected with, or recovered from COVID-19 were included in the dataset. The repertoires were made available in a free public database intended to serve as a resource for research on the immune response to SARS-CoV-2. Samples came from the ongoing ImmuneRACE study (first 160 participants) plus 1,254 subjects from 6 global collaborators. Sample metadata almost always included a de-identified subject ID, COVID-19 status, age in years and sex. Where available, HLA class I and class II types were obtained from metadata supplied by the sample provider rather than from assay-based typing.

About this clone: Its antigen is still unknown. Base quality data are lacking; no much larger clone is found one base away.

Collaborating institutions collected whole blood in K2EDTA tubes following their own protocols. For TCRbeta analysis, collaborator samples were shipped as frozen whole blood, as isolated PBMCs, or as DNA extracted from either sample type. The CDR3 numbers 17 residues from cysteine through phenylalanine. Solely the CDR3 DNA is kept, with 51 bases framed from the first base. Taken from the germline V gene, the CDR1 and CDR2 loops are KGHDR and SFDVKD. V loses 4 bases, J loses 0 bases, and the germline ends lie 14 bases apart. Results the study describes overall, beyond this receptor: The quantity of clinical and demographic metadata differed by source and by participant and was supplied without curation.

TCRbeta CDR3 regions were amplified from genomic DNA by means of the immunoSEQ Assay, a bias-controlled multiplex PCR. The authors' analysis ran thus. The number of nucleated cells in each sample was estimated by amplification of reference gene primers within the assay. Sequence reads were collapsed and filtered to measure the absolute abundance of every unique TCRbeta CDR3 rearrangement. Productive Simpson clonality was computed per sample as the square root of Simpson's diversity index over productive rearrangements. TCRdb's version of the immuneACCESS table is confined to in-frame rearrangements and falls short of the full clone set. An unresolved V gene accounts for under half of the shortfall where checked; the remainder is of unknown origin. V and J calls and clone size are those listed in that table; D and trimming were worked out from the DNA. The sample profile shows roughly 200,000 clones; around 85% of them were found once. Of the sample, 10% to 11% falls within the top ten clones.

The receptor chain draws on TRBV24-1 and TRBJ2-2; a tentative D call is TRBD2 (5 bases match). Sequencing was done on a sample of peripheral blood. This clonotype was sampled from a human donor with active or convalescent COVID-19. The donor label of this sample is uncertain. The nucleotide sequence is TGTGCCACCAGTGACTCTATTACGGGAACGAACACCGGGGAGCTGTTTTTT. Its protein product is CATSDSITGTNTGELFF.